This TCR beta chain was sequenced for a study of blood T cell repertoires in COVID-19. Study-level information: Sites across the United States, Italy and Spain contributed samples from acute and convalescent COVID-19. T cells, B-cell-depleted T cells, or PBMCs supplied cDNA or gDNA.

This clone was counted a single time. As originally analysed: Amplification of reference gene primers provided the estimated nucleated cell counts. Here immunoSEQ multiplex PCR was the method, and the copy in TCRdb shows in-frame clones only, minus some. The V and J calls and the clone size are those of that table, but D and trimming were determined from the DNA. The sample has about 80,000 clones, around nine tenths seen once; the top ten hold approximately 5%. V was pared by 5 bases and J by 4 bases, with 14 bases between. This CDR3 spans 14 amino acids. CDR1 WSHSY and CDR2 SAAADI come from the germline V gene.

Source material: peripheral blood. The chain joins TRBV10-2 to TRBJ2-5, with D perhaps TRBD1 (6 bases). The receptor comes from an elderly woman with acute or convalescent COVID-19. The CDR3 reads CASSYGQRTETQYF. DNA of the CDR3: TGCGCCAGCAGTTATGGACAGAGGACAGAGACCCAGTACTTC.